This T cell receptor (beta chain) is drawn from a study of beta chain features in type 1 diabetes. The isolated RNA, all of it, was reverse transcribed, so expressed TCRB transcripts were what got sequenced. Assay: immunoSEQ multiplex PCR; the TCRdb copy retains only in-frame clones and omits some. The data hold under 800,000 clones, with roughly 15% observed a single time. The sequenced sample was naive CD4+ T cells from blood. The clonotype was recovered from a man between 18 and 29 years old in good health.

CDR3 residues: CASIEGIRSYEQYF. CDR3 sequence (DNA): TGTGCCAGCATTGAAGGGATTCGCTCCTACGAGCAGTACTTC. This chain links TRBV28 with TRBJ2-7; D is unresolved. The CDR3 has 14 residues. V was shortened by 7 bases and J by 0 bases, with 13 bases between the two germline ends. Germline loops: CDR1 MDHEN, CDR2 SYDVKM.